The clone carrying this T cell receptor (beta chain) was counted between two and nine times. The antigen remains unidentified. V lost 4 bases and J lost 4; bases outside the gene matches: 12. Germline V lookup: CDR1 MNHEY, CDR2 SMNVEV (reference sequence). The CDR3 contains 16 residues. These data are taken from a study of beta chain features in type 1 diabetes. CD45RO/CCR7/CD25/CD127/CD95/CD27 separated CD4+ naive, central memory, regulatory and stem cell-like memory cells by sorting. General study points: Sampled from patients, naive, central memory and Treg TCRB repertoires appeared more similar than those sampled from healthy donors. Lower insertion and higher deletion counts appeared at VDJ junctions in type 1 diabetes patients.

The entirety of the isolated RNA underwent reverse transcription, so expressed TCRB transcripts were sequenced. Profiling relied on immunoSEQ multiplex PCR, and the TCRdb table lists in-frame clones only, not all of them. The table lists 400,000 to 500,000 clones, 11% to 15% of them singletons. The receptor was derived from a man between 25 and 39 years old in good health. Input material: naive CD4+ T cells from blood. This chain uses TRBV27 with TRBJ2-7, with 8 bases that match TRBD1. The CDR3 DNA reads TGTGCCAGCAGTTGGGCCACTGGACAGGGAAAGTACGAGCAGTACTTC. This gives the protein CASSWATGQGKYEQYF.